The rows below give T cell receptor beta chains drawn from one sample of a study of cytomegalovirus exposure and HLA in healthy donors. Sequenced by immunoSEQ multiplex PCR; TCRdb stores in-frame clones only, minus some. The sample comprises about 150,000 clones, roughly 70% of which are singletons, and about 4.4% rests with the top ten. The specimen was PBMCs. All receptors derive from a man over 45 in good health and CMV-seropositive. CDR3s include the opening cysteine and the closing phenylalanine or tryptophan. D genes are given only for firm matches. The size entry is marked missing in some rows and otherwise reads once, few, many or a size class.

v_call: TRBV4-3
d_call: TRBD2
j_call: TRBJ2-1
clone_size: NA
cdr3_aa: CATSPGLAGNEQFF
cdr3_nt: TGCGCCACCTCCCCGGGACTAGCTGGGAATGAGCAGTTCTTC

v_call: TRBV7-9
d_call: NA
j_call: TRBJ1-1
clone_size: NA
cdr3_aa: CASSIGTSRGNTEAFF
cdr3_nt: TGTGCCAGCAGCATTGGGACTTCCCGGGGGAACACTGAAGCTTTCTTT

v_call: TRBV10-2
d_call: NA
j_call: TRBJ2-2
clone_size: NA
cdr3_aa: CASSVVRTITGELFF
cdr3_nt: TGCGCCAGCAGTGTTGTCCGCACAATCACCGGGGAGCTGTTTTTT

v_call: TRBV7-9
d_call: NA
j_call: TRBJ1-5
clone_size: NA
cdr3_aa: CSSSPNRGDSNQPQHF
cdr3_nt: TGTTCCAGCAGCCCGAACCGGGGGGATAGCAATCAGCCCCAGCATTTT

v_call: TRBV5-1
d_call: NA
j_call: TRBJ2-7
clone_size: NA
cdr3_aa: CASSLASGGFGSYEQYF
cdr3_nt: TGCGCCAGCAGCTTGGCCTCCGGCGGATTCGGCTCCTACGAGCAGTACTTC

v_call: TRBV27
d_call: TRBD1
j_call: TRBJ2-7
clone_size: NA
cdr3_aa: CATRGQGGSYEQYF
cdr3_nt: TGTGCCACCCGTGGACAGGGCGGCTCCTACGAGCAGTACTTC

v_call: TRBV6-1
d_call: TRBD1
j_call: TRBJ2-7
clone_size: NA
cdr3_aa: CASSRGPTQIEQYF
cdr3_nt: TGTGCCAGCTCAAGGGGGCCGACTCAGATCGAGCAGTACTTC

v_call: TRBV19
d_call: NA
j_call: TRBJ1-5
clone_size: once
cdr3_aa: CASSTTGYSNQPQHF
cdr3_nt: TGTGCCAGTAGTACCACAGGCTATAGCAATCAGCCCCAGCATTTT

v_call: TRBV7-3
d_call: NA
j_call: TRBJ2-1
clone_size: NA
cdr3_aa: CASSLTRGSYNEQFF
cdr3_nt: TGTGCCAGCAGCTTAACTAGAGGCTCCTACAATGAGCAGTTCTTC

v_call: TRBV19
d_call: NA
j_call: TRBJ2-3
clone_size: few
cdr3_aa: CASSIGGGTDTQYF
cdr3_nt: TGTGCCAGTAGTATAGGCGGGGGCACAGATACGCAGTATTTT

v_call: TRBV19
d_call: TRBD1
j_call: TRBJ1-5
clone_size: NA
cdr3_aa: CASSTDRVGQPQHF
cdr3_nt: TGTGCCAGTAGTACAGACAGGGTAGGACAGCCCCAGCATTTT

v_call: TRBV5-1
d_call: TRBD1
j_call: TRBJ1-5
clone_size: NA
cdr3_aa: CASSPGQGAGQPQHF
cdr3_nt: TGCGCCAGCAGCCCGGGACAGGGGGCCGGTCAGCCCCAGCATTTT

v_call: TRBV2
d_call: NA
j_call: TRBJ2-3
clone_size: few
cdr3_aa: CASSEFVSTDTQYF
cdr3_nt: TGTGCCAGCAGTGAATTTGTAAGCACAGATACGCAGTATTTT

v_call: TRBV4-1
d_call: TRBD2
j_call: TRBJ2-5
clone_size: NA
cdr3_aa: CASSQDPAGVETQYF
cdr3_nt: TGCGCCAGCAGCCAAGACCCAGCGGGGGTAGAGACCCAGTACTTC

v_call: TRBV7-2
d_call: NA
j_call: TRBJ2-3
clone_size: few
cdr3_aa: CASSRGLITDTQYF
cdr3_nt: TGTGCCAGCAGCCGTGGACTCATCACAGATACGCAGTATTTT

v_call: TRBV5-4
d_call: NA
j_call: TRBJ2-5
clone_size: NA
cdr3_aa: CASSPEAGTQYF
cdr3_nt: TGTGCCAGCAGCCCGGAGGCAGGGACCCAGTACTTC